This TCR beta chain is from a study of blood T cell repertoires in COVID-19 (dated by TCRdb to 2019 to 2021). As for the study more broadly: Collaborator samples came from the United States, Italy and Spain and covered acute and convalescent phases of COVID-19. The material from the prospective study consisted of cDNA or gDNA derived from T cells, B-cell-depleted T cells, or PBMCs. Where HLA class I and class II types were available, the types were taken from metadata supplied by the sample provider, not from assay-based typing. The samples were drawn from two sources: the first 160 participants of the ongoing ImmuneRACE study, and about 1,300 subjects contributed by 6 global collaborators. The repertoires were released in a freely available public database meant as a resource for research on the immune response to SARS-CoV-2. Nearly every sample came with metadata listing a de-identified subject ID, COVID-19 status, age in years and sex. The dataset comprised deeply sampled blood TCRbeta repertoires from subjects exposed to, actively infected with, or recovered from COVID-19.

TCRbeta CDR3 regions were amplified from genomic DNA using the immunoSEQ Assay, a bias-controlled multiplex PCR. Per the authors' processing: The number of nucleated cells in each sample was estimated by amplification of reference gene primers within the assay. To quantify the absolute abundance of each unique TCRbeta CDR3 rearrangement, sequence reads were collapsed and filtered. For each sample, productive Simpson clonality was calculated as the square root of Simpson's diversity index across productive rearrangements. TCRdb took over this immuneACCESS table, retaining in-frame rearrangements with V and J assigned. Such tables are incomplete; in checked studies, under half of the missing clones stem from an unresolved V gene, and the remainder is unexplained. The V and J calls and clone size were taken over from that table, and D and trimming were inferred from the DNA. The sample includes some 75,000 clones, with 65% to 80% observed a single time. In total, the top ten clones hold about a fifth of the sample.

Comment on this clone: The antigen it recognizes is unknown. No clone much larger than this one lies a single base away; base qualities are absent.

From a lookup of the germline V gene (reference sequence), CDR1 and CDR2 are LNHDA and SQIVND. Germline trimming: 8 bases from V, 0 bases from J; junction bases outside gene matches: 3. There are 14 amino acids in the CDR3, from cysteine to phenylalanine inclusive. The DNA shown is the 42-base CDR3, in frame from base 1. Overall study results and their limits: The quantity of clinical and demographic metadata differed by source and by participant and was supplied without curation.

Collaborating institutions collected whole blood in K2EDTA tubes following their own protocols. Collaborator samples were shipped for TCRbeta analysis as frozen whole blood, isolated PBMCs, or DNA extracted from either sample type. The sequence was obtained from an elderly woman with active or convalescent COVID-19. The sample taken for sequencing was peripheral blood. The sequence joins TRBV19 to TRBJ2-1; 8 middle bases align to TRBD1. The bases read TGTGCCAGTCAAGACAGGGGCTCCTACAATGAGCAGTTCTTC. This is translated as CASQDRGSYNEQFF.